This T cell receptor beta chain was sequenced during a study of blood T cells in healthy people across ages. Study-wide points: Diversity figures derived from one million T cells were judged to underestimate the true value.

This clonotype was found a few times. The antigen is unknown. The CDR3 covers 13 residues. Germline V lookup: CDR1 SEHNR, CDR2 FQNEAQ (reference sequence). The ends were cut back, 1 base at V and 6 bases at J, with 10 bases in the middle. Primers used in a second PCR of roughly 7 to 12 cycles were a sample-barcoded 5' primer and a J-beta primer mix. Each of the samples gave a minimum of 2.5 million paired-end reads that contained CDR3. TCRdb fed the 5' RACE reads into MiXCR, producing one record per CDR3 protein. The sample contains around 990,000 distinct CDR3 sequences, 20% to 25% of which appear only once. The data also belong to a second study, concerning T cells of mothers and their children. This second study notes: Donation involved a few healthy Caucasian mothers and the six children that they had. Every microgram of extracted RNA entered cDNA synthesis, around 1.4 ug per 15 ul.

The origin of this receptor is a girl aged 2-10 years in good health. Sequencing was carried out using blood. The V gene is TRBV7-9, the J gene TRBJ2-7; D perhaps matches TRBD2 (6 bases). CDR3 DNA: TGTGCCAGCAGCTTAGTCCCGGGGGTCGAGCAGTACTTC. It codes for CASSLVPGVEQYF.